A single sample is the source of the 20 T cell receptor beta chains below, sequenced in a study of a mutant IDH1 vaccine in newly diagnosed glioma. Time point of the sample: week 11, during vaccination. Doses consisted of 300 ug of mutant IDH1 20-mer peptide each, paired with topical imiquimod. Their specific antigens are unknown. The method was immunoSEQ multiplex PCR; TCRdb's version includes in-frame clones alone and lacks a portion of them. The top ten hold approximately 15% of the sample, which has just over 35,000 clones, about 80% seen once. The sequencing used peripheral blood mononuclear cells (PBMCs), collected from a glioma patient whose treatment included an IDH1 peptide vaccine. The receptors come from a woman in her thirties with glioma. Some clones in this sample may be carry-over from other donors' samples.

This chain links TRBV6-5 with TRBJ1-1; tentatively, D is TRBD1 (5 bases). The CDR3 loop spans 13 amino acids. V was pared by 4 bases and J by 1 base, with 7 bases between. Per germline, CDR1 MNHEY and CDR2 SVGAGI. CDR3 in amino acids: CASSLDRNTEAFF. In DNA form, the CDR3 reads TGTGCCAGCAGTTTAGACAGGAACACTGAAGCTTTCTTT.

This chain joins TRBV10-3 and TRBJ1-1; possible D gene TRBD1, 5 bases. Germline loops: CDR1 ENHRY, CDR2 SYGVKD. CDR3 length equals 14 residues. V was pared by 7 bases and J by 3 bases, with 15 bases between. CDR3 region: CAIKEGRRDTEAFF. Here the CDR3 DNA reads TGTGCCATCAAGGAGGGGCGGAGGGACACTGAAGCTTTCTTT.

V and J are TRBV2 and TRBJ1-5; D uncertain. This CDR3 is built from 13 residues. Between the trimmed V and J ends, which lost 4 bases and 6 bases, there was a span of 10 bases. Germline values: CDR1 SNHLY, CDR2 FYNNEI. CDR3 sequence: CASSVQTVQPQHF. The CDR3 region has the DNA TGTGCCAGCAGTGTACAAACCGTTCAGCCCCAGCATTTT.

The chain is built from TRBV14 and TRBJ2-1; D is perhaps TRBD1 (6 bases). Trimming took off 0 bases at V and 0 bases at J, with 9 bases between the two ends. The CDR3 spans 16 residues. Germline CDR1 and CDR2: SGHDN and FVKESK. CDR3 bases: TGTGCCAGCAGCCAAGACAGGGGCTTCTCCTACAATGAGCAGTTCTTC. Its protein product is CASSQDRGFSYNEQFF.

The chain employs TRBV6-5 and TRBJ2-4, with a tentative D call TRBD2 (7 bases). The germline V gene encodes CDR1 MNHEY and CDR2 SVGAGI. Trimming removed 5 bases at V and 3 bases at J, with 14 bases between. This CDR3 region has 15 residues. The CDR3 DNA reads TGTGCCAGCAGTCGGAGGGGAGGGGGCAAAAACATTCAGTACTTC. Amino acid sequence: CASSRRGGGKNIQYF.

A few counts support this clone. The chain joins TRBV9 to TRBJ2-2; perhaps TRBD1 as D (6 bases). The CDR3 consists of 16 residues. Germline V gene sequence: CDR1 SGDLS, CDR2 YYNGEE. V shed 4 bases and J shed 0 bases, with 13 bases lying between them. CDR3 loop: CASSSLGQANTGELFF. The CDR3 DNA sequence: TGTGCCAGCAGCTCTTTGGGACAAGCGAACACCGGGGAGCTGTTTTTT.

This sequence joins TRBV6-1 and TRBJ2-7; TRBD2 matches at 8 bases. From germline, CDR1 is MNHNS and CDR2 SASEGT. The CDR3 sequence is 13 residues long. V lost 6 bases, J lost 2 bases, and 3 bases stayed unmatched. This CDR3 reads CASRLAETYEQYF. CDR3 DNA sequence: TGTGCCAGCAGACTAGCGGAGACCTACGAGCAGTACTTC.

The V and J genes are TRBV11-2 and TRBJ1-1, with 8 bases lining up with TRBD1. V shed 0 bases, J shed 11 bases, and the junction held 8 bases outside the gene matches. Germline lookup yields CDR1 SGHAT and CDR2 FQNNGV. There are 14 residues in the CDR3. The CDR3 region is CASSLEGTGGAAFF. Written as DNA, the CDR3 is TGTGCCAGCAGCTTAGAAGGGACAGGTGGGGCGGCTTTCTTT.

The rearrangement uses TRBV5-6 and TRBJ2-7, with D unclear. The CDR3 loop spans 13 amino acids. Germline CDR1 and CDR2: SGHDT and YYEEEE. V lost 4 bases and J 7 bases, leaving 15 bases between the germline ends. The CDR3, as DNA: TGTGCCAGCAGCACCGGCGGCCCTTTAGAGCAGTACTTC. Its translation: CASSTGGPLEQYF.

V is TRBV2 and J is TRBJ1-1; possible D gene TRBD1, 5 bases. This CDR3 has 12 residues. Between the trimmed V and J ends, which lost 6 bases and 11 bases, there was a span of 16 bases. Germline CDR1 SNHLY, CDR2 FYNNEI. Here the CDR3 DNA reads TGTGCCAGCAGCGCCGGGGACCTTGGTGCTTTCTTT. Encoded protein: CASSAGDLGAFF.

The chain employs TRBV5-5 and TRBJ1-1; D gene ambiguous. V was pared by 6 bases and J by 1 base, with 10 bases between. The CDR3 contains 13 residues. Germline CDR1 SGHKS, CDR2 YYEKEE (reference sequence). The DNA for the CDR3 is TGTGCCAGCATAAGTCAGACGAACACTGAAGCTTTCTTT. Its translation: CASISQTNTEAFF.

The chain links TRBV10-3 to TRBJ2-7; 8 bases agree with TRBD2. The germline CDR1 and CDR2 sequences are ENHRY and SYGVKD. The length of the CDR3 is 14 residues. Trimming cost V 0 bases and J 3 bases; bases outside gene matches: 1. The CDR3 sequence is CAISESGGGYEQYF. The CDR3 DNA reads TGTGCCATCAGTGAGTCCGGGGGGGGCTACGAGCAGTACTTC.

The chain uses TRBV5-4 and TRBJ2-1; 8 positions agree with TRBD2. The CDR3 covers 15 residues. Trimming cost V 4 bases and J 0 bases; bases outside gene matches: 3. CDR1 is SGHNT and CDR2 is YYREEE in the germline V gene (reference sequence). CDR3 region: CASSGTSGSYNEQFF. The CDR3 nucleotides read TGTGCCAGCAGCGGTACTAGCGGCTCCTACAATGAGCAGTTCTTC.

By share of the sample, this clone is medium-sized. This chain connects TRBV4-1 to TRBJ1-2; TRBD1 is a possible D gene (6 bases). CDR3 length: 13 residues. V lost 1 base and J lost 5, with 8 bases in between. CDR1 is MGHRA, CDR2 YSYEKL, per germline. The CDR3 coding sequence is TGCGCCAGCAGCCAAGGGACAGTATATGGCTACACCTTC. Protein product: CASSQGTVYGYTF.

The CDR3 here is CASSLGESTDTQYF. The CDR3 DNA reads as TGTGCCAGCAGTCTAGGGGAGAGCACAGATACGCAGTATTTT. J is TRBJ2-3 and V is TRBV13; D is perhaps TRBD1 or TRBD2 (5 bases each). Trimming pared 6 bases from V and 0 bases from J, leaving 10 bases between. CDR1 and CDR2 (germline): PRHDT, FYEKMQ (reference sequence). CDR3 length equals 14 residues.

The CDR3: CASRTDYGYTF. For the CDR3, the DNA is TGCGCCAGTAGGACGGACTATGGCTACACCTTC. The V call is TRBV5-1, the J call TRBJ1-2; D gene ambiguous. The CDR3 has 11 residues. The V and J ends lost 8 bases and 3 bases respectively, with 8 bases between them. CDR1 and CDR2 from the germline V gene are SGHRS and YFSETQ.

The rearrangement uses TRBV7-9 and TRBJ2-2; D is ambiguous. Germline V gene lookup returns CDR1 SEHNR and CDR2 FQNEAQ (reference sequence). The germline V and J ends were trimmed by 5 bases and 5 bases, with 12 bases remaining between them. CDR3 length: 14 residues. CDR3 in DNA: TGTGCCAGCAGCGCGGAGCCCTTGACCGGGGAGCTGTTTTTT. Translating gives CASSAEPLTGELFF.

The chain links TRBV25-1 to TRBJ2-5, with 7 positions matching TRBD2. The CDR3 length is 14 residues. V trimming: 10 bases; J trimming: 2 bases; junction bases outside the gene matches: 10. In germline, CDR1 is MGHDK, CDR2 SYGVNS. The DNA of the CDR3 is TGTGCCATCGGGCGCGGGGAGGGTCAAGAGACCCAGTACTTC. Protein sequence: CAIGRGEGQETQYF.

The CDR3 region is CAGGSPYEQYF. The CDR3 region has the DNA TGTGCCGGGGGGTCTCCCTACGAGCAGTACTTC. This chain links TRBV6-1 with TRBJ2-7; possibly TRBD2 for D (6 bases). This CDR3 region has 11 residues. Trimming cost V 11 bases and J 2 bases, with 10 bases left between them. The germline gives CDR1 MNHNS, CDR2 SASEGT.

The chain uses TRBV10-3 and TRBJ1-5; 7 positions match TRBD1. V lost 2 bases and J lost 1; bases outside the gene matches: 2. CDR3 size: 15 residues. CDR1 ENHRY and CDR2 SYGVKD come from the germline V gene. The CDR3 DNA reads TGTGCCATCAGTGAGACAGGGGCGAGCAATCAGCCCCAGCATTTT. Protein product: CAISETGASNQPQHF.